The entry below gives a single T cell receptor (beta chain) sequence along with its context. The antigen is not known. The unexposed donors gave CD4+ T cells in about 2010-2019, prior to COVID-19. Isolation of CD4+ T cells took place after roughly nine days in culture. Unexposed-donor CD4+ T cells were probed with SARS-CoV-2 S/N and four cold-coronavirus spikes, cells permitting. The protocol was immunoSEQ multiplex PCR, while the TCRdb copy is restricted to in-frame clones and leaves out a portion. Of about 23,000 clones listed, around three quarters are singletons. The sample is drawn from a study of CD4 T cells in relation to SARS-CoV-2 and coronaviruses. Study information: ViraFEST: roughly ten-day antigen culture of PBMCs, then TCR beta CDR3 sequencing. No peptide or an HIV-1 Nef peptide pool served as negative control. Study-level results: In around 60% of donors, memory CD4+ clonotypes crossrecognized SARS-CoV-2 and at least one common cold coronavirus spike.

The germline gives CDR1 MNHEY, CDR2 SVGAGI. CDR3 length: 13 amino acids. The V and J ends lost 7 bases and 1 base, in that order; junction bases with no gene match: 3. This clonotype originated in a human donor in good health. The chain has TRBV6-5 and TRBJ1-1; 7 bases line up with TRBD1. The source material was CD4+ T cells from PBMCs, cultured in vitro. Here the CDR3 reads CASNWDRNTEAFF. The CDR3 DNA sequence: TGTGCCAGCAACTGGGACAGGAACACTGAAGCTTTCTTT.